The clone carrying this T cell receptor (beta chain) has ten or more counts. The antigen is not known. Tregs were sorted as CD4+CD25+CD127-/low cells. TCRdb called the 5' RACE reads again in MiXCR, with one record for every CDR3 protein. The data contain tens of thousands of distinct CDR3 sequences, roughly a fifth of them singletons. The study's findings and limits: Tumor Treg TCRs overlapped most with tumor naive CD4+ cells.

The specimen was Tregs sorted from blood. This clonotype was obtained from a female donor with breast cancer.

The CDR3 DNA follows: TGTGCCAGCGATGACAGGGGGGGATCACCCCTCCACTTT. Protein sequence: CASDDRGGSPLHF. The genes are TRBV7-9 and TRBJ1-6; the match to TRBD1 covers 9 bases. This CDR3 comprises 13 residues. Germline V gene sequence: CDR1 SEHNR, CDR2 FQNEAQ (reference sequence). After removal of 8 bases from V and 10 bases from J, the junction contained 6 bases not matched to a gene.